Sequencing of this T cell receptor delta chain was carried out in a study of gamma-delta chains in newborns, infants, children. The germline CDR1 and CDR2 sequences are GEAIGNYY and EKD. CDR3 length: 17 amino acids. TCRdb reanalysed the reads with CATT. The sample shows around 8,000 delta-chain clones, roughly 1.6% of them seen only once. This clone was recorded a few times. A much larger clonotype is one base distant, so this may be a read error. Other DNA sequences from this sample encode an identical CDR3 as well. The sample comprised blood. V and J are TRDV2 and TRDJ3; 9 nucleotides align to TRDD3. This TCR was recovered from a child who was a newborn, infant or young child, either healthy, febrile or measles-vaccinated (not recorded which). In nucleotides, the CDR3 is TGTGCCTGTGTACTGGGGGACCTCTCCTGGGACACCCGGCAGATGTTTTTC. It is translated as CACVLGDLSWDTRQMFF.